This TCR beta chain derives from a study of blood T cell repertoires in COVID-19. In the study overall: The samples span acute and convalescent COVID-19 from the United States, Italy and Spain. Sources were T cells, B-cell-depleted T cells, or PBMCs; the material itself was cDNA or gDNA.

CDR3 length: 14 amino acids. The V end lost 0 bases, the J end lost 5 bases, and 11 bases lay between the germline ends. The germline gives CDR1 SGHRS, CDR2 YFSETQ. Original processing methods: Nucleated cell counts were estimated from reference gene primer amplification. TCRdb keeps only in-frame clones here, not all; method: immunoSEQ multiplex PCR. V and J calls and clone size are copied from that table; D and trimming were computed from the DNA. The sample gives 60,000 to 75,000 clones, 85% of which show up once; around 40% is in the top ten. The V gene is TRBV5-1, the J gene TRBJ2-5; possible D gene TRBD2, 5 bases. The receptor was isolated from a woman of 80 years or more with active or convalescent COVID-19. Material for sequencing was peripheral blood. The CDR3 region has the DNA TGCGCCAGCAGCTTGGCCGGACTTCGGGAGACCCAGTACTTC. It encodes CASSLAGLRETQYF. Looking up the rest from reference TRBV5-1 and TRBJ2-5 gives the full variable domain: KAGVTQTPRYLIKTRGQQVTLSCSPISGHRSVSWYQQTPGQGLQFLFEYFSETQRNKGNFPGRFSGRQFSNSRSEMNVSTLELGDSALYLCASSLAGLRETQYFGPGTRLLVL.